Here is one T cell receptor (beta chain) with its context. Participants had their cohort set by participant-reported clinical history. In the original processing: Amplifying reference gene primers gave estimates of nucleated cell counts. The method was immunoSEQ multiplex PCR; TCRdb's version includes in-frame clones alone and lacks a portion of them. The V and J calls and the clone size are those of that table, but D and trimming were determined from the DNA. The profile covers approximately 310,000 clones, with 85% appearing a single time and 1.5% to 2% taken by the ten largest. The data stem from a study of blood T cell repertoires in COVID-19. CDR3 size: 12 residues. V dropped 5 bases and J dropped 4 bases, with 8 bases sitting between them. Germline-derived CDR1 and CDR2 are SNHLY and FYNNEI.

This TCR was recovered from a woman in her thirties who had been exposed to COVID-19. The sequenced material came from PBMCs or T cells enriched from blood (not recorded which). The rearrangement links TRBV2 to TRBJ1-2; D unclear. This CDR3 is CASSPQSYGYTF. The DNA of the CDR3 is TGTGCCAGCAGTCCACAGTCCTATGGCTACACCTTC.